These 5 T cell receptor beta chains were sequenced from one sample in a study of T cells after yellow fever vaccination. In TCRdb, the 5' RACE reads were re-called with MiXCR into one record per CDR3 protein. This table has some 350,000 distinct CDR3 sequences, 6.2% appearing once. Sequenced material: PBMCs, taken 5 days after the yellow fever booster vaccination. The receptors were sampled from a man aged 30 to 39 who received the YFV17D yellow fever vaccine.

The V and J genes are TRBV11-2 and TRBJ1-3; D is uncertain. With 6 bases removed from V and 8 bases from J, the gap between germline ends came to 11 bases. The CDR3 contains 12 residues. CDR1 SGHAT and CDR2 FQNNGV come from the germline V gene. CDR3 nucleotides: TGTGCCAGCAGTTGGGCCGAGGACACCATATATTTT. As protein: CASSWAEDTIYF. The whole variable domain, filled in from reference TRBV11-2 and TRBJ1-3, reads EAGVAQSPRYKIIEKRQSVAFWCNPISGHATLYWYQQILGQGPKLLIQFQNNGVVDDSQLPKDRFSAERLKGVDSTLKIQPAKLEDSAVYLCASSWAEDTIYFGEGSWLTVV.

This clonotype has a single count. A much larger clonotype is one base distant, so this may be a read error. The V call is TRBV7-9, the J call TRBJ2-1, with TRBD2 identical over 8 bases. Looked up from germline, CDR1 is SEHNR and CDR2 is FQNEAQ (reference sequence). This CDR3 spans 16 amino acids. CDR3 in amino acids: CASSLKAGEGYYEQFF. The CDR3 DNA is TGTGCCAGCAGCTTAAAAGCGGGAGAGGGCTACTATGAGCAGTTCTTC.

The CDR3 loop is CASSQGVVKNTQYF. The DNA for the CDR3 is TGTGCCAGCAGCCAAGGAGTGGTTAAGAATACGCAGTATTTT. J is TRBJ2-3 and V is TRBV3-1; D is ambiguous. The V gene's germline CDR1 is LGHDT and CDR2 YNNKEL (reference sequence). The CDR3 contains 14 residues. V shed 1 base and J shed 7 bases, with 12 bases lying between them.

The table lists this clonotype with a few counts. The V gene is TRBV4-2, the J gene TRBJ2-2; 15 bases agree with TRBD2. Germline V lookup: CDR1 LGHNA, CDR2 YNFKEQ. J lost 4 bases, V lost 4 bases, and 7 bases had no gene match. This CDR3 is built from 18 residues. DNA for the CDR3: TGTGCCAGCAGCCTTCCGGGACTAGCGGGAGGCACCACCGGGGAGCTGTTTTTT. Residues: CASSLPGLAGGTTGELFF.

This clonotype appeared many times. The chain carries TRBV5-6 and TRBJ1-1; the D is unclear. The germline V and J ends were trimmed by 1 base and 6 bases, with 4 bases remaining between them. This CDR3 comprises 11 residues. Germline-derived CDR1 and CDR2 are SGHDT and YYEEEE. DNA for the CDR3: TGTGCCAGCAGCTTGTCCTCTGAAGCTTTCTTT. Translating gives CASSLSSEAFF. Filled out from reference TRBV5-6 and TRBJ1-1, the complete variable domain reads DAGVTQSPTHLIKTRGQQVTLRCSPKSGHDTVSWYQQALGQGPQFIFQYYEEEERQRGNFPDRFSGHQFPNYSSELNVNALLLGDSALYLCASSLSSEAFFGQGTRLTVV.